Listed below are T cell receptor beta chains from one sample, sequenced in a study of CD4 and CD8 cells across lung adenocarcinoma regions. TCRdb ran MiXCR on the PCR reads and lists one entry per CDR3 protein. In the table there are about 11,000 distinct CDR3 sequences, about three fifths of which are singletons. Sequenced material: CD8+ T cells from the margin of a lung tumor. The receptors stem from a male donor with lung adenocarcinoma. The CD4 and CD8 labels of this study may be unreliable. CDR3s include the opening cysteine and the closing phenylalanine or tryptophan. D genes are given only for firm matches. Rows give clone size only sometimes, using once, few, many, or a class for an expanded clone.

TGTGCCAGCAGTGTCCGGGACCTCCGAGGGGCCATTCAGTACTTC,CASSVRDLRGAIQYF,TRBJ2-4,TRBV25-1,NA,few
TGTGCCAGCAGCTCCTACGAGACAGGGGGTGGAGATACGCAGTATTTT,CASSSYETGGGDTQYF,TRBJ2-3,TRBV6-5,TRBD1,NA
TGTGCCAGCAGTTACAGGCTAGCGGGACGTGACACAGATACGCAGTATTTT,CASSYRLAGRDTDTQYF,TRBJ2-3,TRBV6-2/TRBV6-3,TRBD2,many
TGTGCCTGCGGGGGAGCCGGGGGCCGTGTCGGGGATACGCAGTACTTC,CACGGAGGRVGDTQYF,TRBJ2-7,TRBV6-1,NA,NA
TGTGCCAGCAGTGACGGACAGGGGGCACGGGAAAAACTGTTTTTT,CASSDGQGAREKLFF,TRBJ1-4,TRBV6-1,TRBD1,NA
TGTGCCAGCAGTGTGGGCCCAATAGGCAATGAGCAGTTCTTC,CASSVGPIGNEQFF,TRBJ2-1,TRBV6-1,NA,once
TGCGCCAGCAGTAGGGACCCAAGGGGCAATGAGCAGTTCTTC,CASSRDPRGNEQFF,TRBJ2-1,TRBV10-1,NA,few
TGTGCCAGCAGCCAAGGACAGGGGTGGGAGTATTTT,CASSQGQGWEYF,TRBJ2-3,TRBV3-1,TRBD1,NA
TGTGCCAGCAGTGAAGCGGGGATAGGAGCCAAAGACATTCAGTACTTC,CASSEAGIGAKDIQYF,TRBJ2-4,TRBV6-1,NA,NA
TGTGCCAGCAGCCAAGATGTGCCGTGGGACTCCGGAGCCAAAAACATTCAGTACTTC,CASSQDVPWDSGAKNIQYF,TRBJ2-4,TRBV4-2,NA,many
TGTGCCAGCAGTTACTGGACTAGCGGCAGACAAGAGACCCAGTACTTC,CASSYWTSGRQETQYF,TRBJ2-5,TRBV6-5,TRBD2,NA
TGTGCCAGCAGTTACGCTAGCGGGACGTACAATGAGCAGTTCTTC,CASSYASGTYNEQFF,TRBJ2-1,TRBV6-5,TRBD2,NA
TGTGCCAGCCTACTAGCGGGCACTAGCTCCTACAATGAGCAGTTCTTC,CASLLAGTSSYNEQFF,TRBJ2-1,TRBV6-1,TRBD2,few
TGTGCCAGCAGTGAAGAGGTGACAGGGGGCTACGAGCAGTACTTC,CASSEEVTGGYEQYF,TRBJ2-7,TRBV6-1,TRBD1,NA
TGTGCCAGCGGTCCTAAAGATATGCAGTATTTC,CASGPKDMQYF,TRBJ2-3,TRBV27,NA,NA
TGTGCCAGCAGGGACTACGACTCGTTCGCGAACACCGGGGAGCTGTTTTTT,CASRDYDSFANTGELFF,TRBJ2-2,TRBV6-1,NA,few
TGTGCCAGCAGTTCCGCCCCGGGACCACCCGGAGGGAAGTACTTC,CASSSAPGPPGGKYF,TRBJ2-4,TRBV12-3/TRBV12-4,NA,NA
TGTGCCAGCAGTCCCCTACCGGGACTACAACAAGAGACCCAGTACTTC,CASSPLPGLQQETQYF,TRBJ2-5,TRBV13,TRBD2,NA
TGTGCCAGCAGTGAAGCGGGGATGGGGGTCAAGGACACGCAGTATTTT,CASSEAGMGVKDTQYF,TRBJ2-3,TRBV6-1,NA,few
TGTGCCAGCAGCTTAAGAGCAGATACGCAGTATTTT,CASSLRADTQYF,TRBJ2-3,TRBV11-3,NA,many
TGTGCCAGCTCGGCGGAGATAATAGGAGATACGCAGTATTTT,CASSAEIIGDTQYF,TRBJ2-3,TRBV6-1,NA,few